The next 25 T cell receptor beta chains were all read from a single sample in a study of T cell changes during pregnancy in multiple sclerosis. Data came from immunoSEQ multiplex PCR; TCRdb stores just in-frame clones and leaves some out. Of tens of thousands of clones in the sample, 94% were seen once. Sequenced material: peripheral blood, taken in the third trimester of pregnancy. These receptors originate from a female donor with multiple sclerosis, enrolled in a pregnancy study.

The rearrangement uses TRBV1 and TRBJ2-1; the tabulated D call, TRBD2, remains unverified against the DNA. TRBV1 is an annotated pseudogene. This CDR3 region has 18 residues. The CDR3 spells CTSSPTTRASGGLVEQFF. The CDR3 DNA is TGCACCAGCAGCCCCACGACAAGGGCTAGCGGGGGGCTGGTTGAGCAGTTCTTC.

This rearrangement joins TRBV10-3 to TRBJ1-6; 8 bases line up with TRBD1. The CDR3 runs to 14 residues. The germline gives CDR1 ENHRY, CDR2 SYGVKD. Unmatched junction bases numbered 4, after V lost 6 bases and J lost 6 bases. This CDR3 is CAIRGTGGNSPLHF. In DNA form, the CDR3 reads TGTGCCATCAGAGGGACAGGAGGTAATTCACCCCTCCACTTT.

This chain joins TRBV6-4 and TRBJ2-1; D is undetermined. The germline V and J ends were trimmed by 0 bases and 5 bases, with 14 bases remaining between them. The length of the CDR3 is 16 residues. Germline CDR1 is MRHNA and CDR2 is SNTAGT. CDR3 nucleotide sequence: TGTGCCAGCAGTGACTCTCCCGCAGGATTGGACAATGAGCAGTTCTTC. This gives the protein CASSDSPAGLDNEQFF.

Worth noting for this clone: The germline gene is not matched at one end of the junction; a read error may be the cause. This CDR3 is also generated by other DNA sequences in the sample. The chain is built from TRBV6-5 and TRBJ1-5, with D possibly matching TRBD1 (5 bases). Looked up from germline, CDR1 is MNHEY and CDR2 is SVGAGI. The CDR3 sequence is 13 residues long. Written as DNA, the CDR3 is TGTGCCAGCAGAGCAGGGTTCAATCAGCCCCAGCATTTC. It codes for CASRAGFNQPQHF.

This chain connects TRBV5-1 to TRBJ2-2, with 13 positions matching TRBD2. The CDR3 has 23 residues. Per germline, CDR1 SGHRS and CDR2 YFSETQ. Trimming removed 0 bases from V and 2 bases from J; junction bases left unmatched: 19. The chain's CDR3 is CASSLGRWRTSGGPERNTGELFF. The CDR3 nucleotides are TGCGCCAGCAGCTTGGGGAGGTGGCGGACTAGCGGGGGCCCAGAGCGTAACACCGGGGAGCTGTTTTTT.

The J gene is TRBJ1-1, the V gene TRBV6-5; D gene ambiguous. CDR3 length equals 15 residues. Between the trimmed V and J ends, which lost 0 bases and 1 base, there was a span of 9 bases. Germline CDR1 reads MNHEY; CDR2 reads SVGAGI. DNA for the CDR3: TGTGCCAGCAGTTACTCGACTATTGGGAACACTGAAGCTTTCTTT. Amino acid sequence: CASSYSTIGNTEAFF.

The rearrangement links TRBV19 to TRBJ2-1; 10 nucleotides agree with TRBD1. This CDR3 region has 15 residues. Per the germline V gene, CDR1 is LNHDA and CDR2 is SQIVND (reference sequence). V lost 6 bases and J lost 4; bases outside the gene matches: 6. DNA of the CDR3: TGTGCCAGTAGAGGGCCGGGACAGGGGTACAATGAGCAGTTCTTC. Its protein product is CASRGPGQGYNEQFF.

The rearrangement links TRBV25-1 to TRBJ1-4; D might be TRBD1 (6 bases). In germline, CDR1 is MGHDK, CDR2 SYGVNS. Trimming took 4 bases from V and 0 from J, leaving 15 bases between them. The CDR3 is 17 amino acids. CDR3 residues: CASSAWTAQATNEKLFF. The CDR3 DNA reads as TGTGCCAGCAGTGCATGGACAGCTCAGGCAACTAATGAAAAACTGTTTTTT.

This chain links TRBV27 with TRBJ2-7; 7 bases are shared with TRBD1. The CDR3 is 13 amino acids. V was clipped by 5 bases and J by 4 bases; unmatched bases: 5. CDR1 and CDR2 (germline): MNHEY, SMNVEV (reference sequence). Here the CDR3 DNA reads TGTGCCAGCAGTCACAGGGGACCTTACGAGCAGTACTTC. Protein sequence: CASSHRGPYEQYF.

The V call is TRBV7-9, the J call TRBJ1-2; 9 nucleotides agree with TRBD1. The germline V gene encodes CDR1 SEHNR and CDR2 FQNEAQ (reference sequence). The V and J ends lost 4 bases and 3 bases, in that order; junction bases with no gene match: 12. This CDR3 spans 17 amino acids. The CDR3 coding sequence is TGTGCCAGCAGCTCCCCCCAGGGCCGACAGGGGGACTATGGCTACACCTTC. As protein: CASSSPQGRQGDYGYTF.

This clone was counted a single time. This chain links TRBV7-9 with TRBJ2-7; possibly TRBD1 for D (5 bases). The ends were cut back, 2 bases at V and 6 bases at J, with 11 bases in the middle. This CDR3 contains 13 residues. Germline V gene data show CDR1 as SEHNR and CDR2 as FQNEAQ (reference sequence). CDR3 coding DNA: TGTGCCAGCAGCTTAATGCAGGGTGGCGAGCAGTACTTC. Residues: CASSLMQGGEQYF.

The V gene is TRBV5-4, the J gene TRBJ2-7, with 8 bases matching TRBD2. Germline V gene data show CDR1 as SGHNT and CDR2 as YYREEE (reference sequence). This CDR3 is 13 amino acids long. The junction had 7 bases not matched to a gene; V was cut back by 2 bases and J by 9 bases. In DNA, the CDR3 is TGTGCCAGCAGCTTCCCCCCGGCGGGGGGGCAGTACTTC. It translates to CASSFPPAGGQYF.

This clone was detected only once. The genes are TRBV6-5 and TRBJ1-1, with TRBD1 as a possible D gene (6 bases). V lost 2 bases to trimming and J lost 5 bases, with 9 bases between them. Germline CDR1 reads MNHEY; CDR2 reads SVGAGI. This CDR3 is built from 13 residues. The chain's CDR3 is CASSYAGVTEAFF. The CDR3 DNA sequence: TGTGCCAGCAGTTACGCAGGGGTTACTGAAGCTTTCTTT.

The chain joins TRBV27 to TRBJ2-2, with TRBD2 matching over 7 bases. CDR1 and CDR2 from the germline V gene are MNHEY and SMNVEV (reference sequence). This CDR3 has 15 amino acids. The trim removed 3 bases at V and 3 bases at J, leaving 4 bases unmatched. The CDR3 region is CASSFLAAYTGELFF. CDR3 bases: TGTGCCAGCAGTTTTCTAGCGGCTTACACCGGGGAGCTGTTTTTT.

The gene calls are TRBV5-6 and TRBJ1-4, with 8 positions matching TRBD1. This CDR3 has 18 residues. The germline V gene has CDR1 SGHDT and CDR2 YYEEEE. J lost 4 bases, V lost 4 bases, and 15 bases had no gene match. CDR3 sequence (DNA): TGTGCCAGCAGCCTACGACAGGGGTCCTGGTATGTTAATGAAAAACTGTTTTTT. It encodes CASSLRQGSWYVNEKLFF.

The genes are TRBV5-6 and TRBJ1-6; TRBD1 matches at 7 bases. Germline assignment: CDR1 SGHDT and CDR2 YYEEEE. CDR3 length: 16 amino acids. J gave up 9 bases and V 0 bases, and 9 bases lay outside the gene matches. CDR3 coding DNA: TGTGCCAGCAGCTTGGAAGCGTTACAGGGGTTTTCACCCCTCCACTTT. This codes for CASSLEALQGFSPLHF.

The chain employs TRBV7-9 and TRBJ1-6, with D maybe TRBD1 (6 bases). The CDR3 has 15 residues. The germline V gene encodes CDR1 SEHNR and CDR2 FQNEAQ (reference sequence). V was cut by 2 bases and J by 7 bases, with 12 bases left in between. CDR3 nucleotide sequence: TGTGCCAGCAGCTTAAATCTGGACAGAAATTCACCCCTCCACTTT. Translation gives CASSLNLDRNSPLHF.

The chain employs TRBV10-3 and TRBJ2-3, with 12 bases fitting TRBD2. The germline CDR1 and CDR2 sequences are ENHRY and SYGVKD. V was pared by 4 bases and J by 1 base, with 6 bases of the junction left unmatched. This CDR3 spans 17 amino acids. The CDR3 sequence is CAISGLAGDSGTDTQYF. The CDR3 DNA follows: TGTGCCATCAGTGGACTAGCGGGGGACTCGGGCACAGATACGCAGTATTTT.

This chain links TRBV4-1 with TRBJ2-5, with 7 bases fitting TRBD1. Germline CDR1 reads MGHRA; CDR2 reads YSYEKL. The CDR3 covers 16 residues. V gave up 2 bases and J gave up 0 bases; unmatched junction bases: 6. CDR3 residues: CASSQTPGQYQETQYF. The CDR3 DNA follows: TGCGCCAGCAGCCAAACCCCGGGACAGTACCAAGAGACCCAGTACTTC.

CDR3 sequence reads: CASSGPGTSGEYSINEQFF. CDR3 DNA sequence: TGTGCCAGCAGCGGTCCCGGGACTAGCGGGGAGTACTCTATTAATGAGCAGTTCTTC. The genes are TRBV11-3 and TRBJ2-1; 13 bases line up with TRBD2. The CDR3 loop spans 19 amino acids. The ends lost 5 bases at V and 7 bases at J; junction bases unmatched: 17. The germline CDR1 and CDR2 sequences are SGHNT and YENEEA. Looking up the rest from reference TRBV11-3 and TRBJ2-1 gives the full variable domain: EAGVVQSPRYKIIEKKQPVAFWCNPISGHNTLYWYLQNLGQGPELLIRYENEEAVDDSQLPKDRFSAERLKGVDSTLKIQPAELGDSAVYLCASSGPGTSGEYSINEQFFGPGTRLTVL.

The chain carries TRBV2 and TRBJ2-1; TRBD1 is a possible D gene (5 bases). CDR1 and CDR2 from the germline V gene are SNHLY and FYNNEI. Trimming shortened V by 2 bases and J by 7 bases, and 15 bases separated the two germline ends. The CDR3 runs 15 residues. The CDR3 sequence is CASSESQGWGNEQFF. The CDR3 DNA is TGTGCCAGCAGTGAAAGCCAGGGCTGGGGTAATGAGCAGTTCTTC.

This rearrangement joins TRBV6-6 to TRBJ2-2, with TRBD1 matching over 9 bases. The CDR3 extends over 15 amino acids. V shed 6 bases and J 7 bases; nucleotides not matched to a gene: 9. CDR1 and CDR2 from the germline V gene are MNHNY and SVGAGI (reference sequence). The CDR3 is CASRTWTGEGGELFF. Here the CDR3 DNA reads TGTGCCAGCAGAACTTGGACAGGGGAAGGCGGGGAGCTGTTTTTT.

The CDR3, as DNA: TGTGCCAGCAGCTTCGCGGGCAGCAATCAGCCCCAGCATTTT. Amino acids: CASSFAGSNQPQHF. This rearrangement joins TRBV5-4 to TRBJ1-5; D is unclear. Trimming left V 2 bases short and J 1 base short, with 7 bases between. This CDR3 has 14 amino acids. CDR1 is SGHNT and CDR2 is YYREEE in the germline V gene (reference sequence).

V gene TRBV29-1 combines with J gene TRBJ1-2; no firm D call. Germline CDR1 is SQVTM and CDR2 is ANQGSEA. This CDR3 has 14 amino acids. V gave up 6 bases and J gave up 8 bases, with 22 bases separating them. CDR3 residues: CSVIRQDFPGGYTF. The CDR3 DNA is TGCAGCGTCATCCGCCAGGACTTCCCGGGCGGCTACACCTTC.

The V call is TRBV15, the J call TRBJ2-7; 8 bases align to TRBD2. J was trimmed by 4 bases and V by 8 bases; bases with no gene match: 13. The CDR3 runs 15 residues. The germline gives CDR1 LNHNV, CDR2 YYDKDF (reference sequence). DNA of the CDR3: TGTGCCACCGCAGTTTCGGGGGGGCGGCGGTACGAGCAGTACTTC. It encodes CATAVSGGRRYEQYF.